Listed below are T cell receptor beta chains from one sample, sequenced in a study of spatial heterogeneity in lung cancer. One entry per CDR3 protein results from TCRdb running MiXCR on the 5' RACE reads. The sample holds approximately 44,000 distinct CDR3 sequences; approximately 13% are singletons and the top ten take approximately 60%. The sample here was PBMCs, taken at surgery. Receptors originate from a male donor with early-stage non-small cell lung cancer. Each CDR3 is given with its conserved first and last residue. The order of the fields is clone size, V gene, D gene, J gene, CDR3 DNA, CDR3 protein. A D gene is named only where the DNA matches it firmly. Only some rows state a clone size, as once, few, many or a class for expanded clones.

>NA|TRBV29-1|NA|TRBJ1-1
TGCAGCGTTACCGGAGCTGACACTGAAGCTTTCTTT
CSVTGADTEAFF
>many|TRBV11-1|NA|TRBJ1-2
TGTGCCAGCAGCCCAAGGAAGGAAAACTATGGCTACACCTTC
CASSPRKENYGYTF
>few|TRBV6-2/TRBV6-3|NA|TRBJ1-2
TGTGCCAGCAGTTACCAAGAGGTCTATGGCTACACCTTC
CASSYQEVYGYTF
>many|TRBV27|NA|TRBJ1-6
TGTGCCAGCAGTTTCGGCGGCTTACCCCTCCACTTT
CASSFGGLPLHF
>NA|TRBV29-1|NA|TRBJ1-6
TGCAGCGTGAATAATTCACCCCTCCACTTT
CSVNNSPLHF
>NA|TRBV4-1|NA|TRBJ2-7
TGCGCCAGCAGCCAAGAATCCGTCCCCCTCTACGAGCAGTACTTC
CASSQESVPLYEQYF
>many|TRBV20-1|NA|TRBJ1-5
TGCAGTGCTAGAGCGGGGAGACAGCCCCAGCATTTT
CSARAGRQPQHF
>NA|TRBV7-8|NA|TRBJ2-4
TGTGCCAGCAGCTTAGATGAGGCCAAAAACATTCAGTACTTC
CASSLDEAKNIQYF
>few|TRBV14|NA|TRBJ2-5
TGTGCCAGCAGCCAAGCCAGGGCCTCAATCGCAGAGACCCAGTACTTC
CASSQARASIAETQYF
>NA|TRBV10-3|TRBD2|TRBJ2-7
TGTGCCATCAGTGAGCCAGGGACTAGCGGGATCGAGCAGTACTTC
CAISEPGTSGIEQYF
>few|TRBV5-1|NA|TRBJ2-3
TGCGCCAGCAGGGGGCTCGAAGATACGCAGTATTTT
CASRGLEDTQYF
>few|TRBV20-1|NA|TRBJ1-2
TGCAGTGCTAGAGATTGGACGGCAGGCGTCGGCGGCTACACCTTC
CSARDWTAGVGGYTF
>few|TRBV2|TRBD2|TRBJ2-5
TGTGCCAGCAGTGGGACTAGCGGGGGCCTCCAAGAGACCCAGTACTTC
CASSGTSGGLQETQYF
>NA|TRBV20-1|TRBD2|TRBJ2-3
TGCAGTGCTTCCCCCGCGACTAGCGGGATCCCAGATACGCAGTATTTT
CSASPATSGIPDTQYF
>few|TRBV30|TRBD1|TRBJ2-3
TGTGCCTGGAGAACGGGACAGAGAAGCACAGATACGCAGTATTTT
CAWRTGQRSTDTQYF
>many|TRBV24-1|NA|TRBJ2-5
TGTGCCACCAGTGGACTAGGCGAAGAGACCCAGTACTTC
CATSGLGEETQYF
>many|TRBV9|NA|TRBJ1-2
TGTGCCAGCAGCGTAGACAGGAACTATGGCTACACCTTC
CASSVDRNYGYTF
>NA|TRBV20-1|NA|TRBJ1-5
TGCAGTGCTACCAGGGGTCCTCTTAATCAGCCCCAGCATTTT
CSATRGPLNQPQHF
>few|TRBV7-9|NA|TRBJ1-6
TGTGCCAGCAGCTATCGGACAGAGGATTCACCCCTCCACTTT
CASSYRTEDSPLHF
>few|TRBV29-1|TRBD1|TRBJ2-2
TGCAGCGTCCTGGACAGGGCGGACACCGGGGAGCTGTTTTTT
CSVLDRADTGELFF
>few|TRBV11-2|TRBD2|TRBJ2-1
TGTGCCAGCAGCTTAGTCCTTGCGGGACTAGCGGGGGACAATGAGCAGTTCTTC
CASSLVLAGLAGDNEQFF
>few|TRBV12-3/TRBV12-4|NA|TRBJ2-5
TGTGCCATCGGAGGTGACAGGCAAGAGACCCAGTACTTC
CAIGGDRQETQYF
>NA|TRBV7-2|TRBD1|TRBJ1-1
TGTGCCAGCAGCTCGGAGACAGGGCCCACTGAAGCTTTCTTT
CASSSETGPTEAFF
>many|TRBV9|NA|TRBJ2-5
TGTGCCAGCAGCCTCTCGGGGGGCTCAGAGACCCAGTACTTC
CASSLSGGSETQYF
>NA|TRBV20-1|NA|TRBJ2-1
TGCAGTGCTAGAGATAATTCAATTGCCCTCAGCCATGAGCAGTTCTTC
CSARDNSIALSHEQFF
>NA|TRBV4-3|NA|TRBJ1-2
TGCGCCAGCAGCCCCTCCCAGGGTGGCTATGGCTACACCTTC
CASSPSQGGYGYTF
>many|TRBV25-1|NA|TRBJ2-5
TGTGCCAGCAGTGGAGGAGTAGCGGCGGAGACCCAGTACTTC
CASSGGVAAETQYF
>NA|TRBV6-5|NA|TRBJ2-3
TGTGCCAGCAGTTACTTCGGACAGACCACAGATACGCAGTATTTT
CASSYFGQTTDTQYF
>many|TRBV29-1|NA|TRBJ2-3
TGCAGCGTCGAGGGGCCAAGCACAGATACGCAGTATTTT
CSVEGPSTDTQYF
>NA|TRBV5-1|NA|TRBJ2-7
TGCGCCAGCAGCTTGGGACAGAACTCCTACGAGCAGTACTTC
CASSLGQNSYEQYF
>NA|TRBV12-3/TRBV12-4|NA|TRBJ2-5
TGTGCCAGCAGTTACGGGGTGGGCGCGGAGACCCAGTACTTC
CASSYGVGAETQYF
>many|TRBV11-1|TRBD2|TRBJ2-2
TGTGCCAGCAGCACAACGAGGGACTACCTGAGCCCGGAGCTGTTTTTT
CASSTTRDYLSPELFF
>NA|TRBV29-1|TRBD1|TRBJ1-1
TGCAGCGTTGGACAGGGGGGAACTGAAGCTTTCTTT
CSVGQGGTEAFF
>few|TRBV2|NA|TRBJ1-5
TGTGCCAGCAGTGGCGAAGGAGGACCTCAGCCCCAGCATTTT
CASSGEGGPQPQHF
>NA|TRBV7-2|TRBD2|TRBJ2-3
TGTGCCAGCAGCCCCCCGACGGGGGGGCTCAGAGATACGCAGTATTTT
CASSPPTGGLRDTQYF
>NA|TRBV2|NA|TRBJ1-1
TGTGCCAGCAGTGAAAGAAGGGGGACTGAAGCTTTCTTT
CASSERRGTEAFF
>many|TRBV15|TRBD1|TRBJ2-7
TGTGCCACCAGCAGGAGGACAGGGTCCTACGAGCAGTACTTC
CATSRRTGSYEQYF
>medium-sized|TRBV28|NA|TRBJ1-5
TGTGCCAGCAGTGGGTATAGCAATCAGCCCCAGCATTTT
CASSGYSNQPQHF
>few|TRBV2|NA|TRBJ2-5
TGTGCCAGCAGTATCTCGGACAGCTACCAAGAGACCCAGTACTTC
CASSISDSYQETQYF
>many|TRBV13|NA|TRBJ1-1
TGTGCCAGCAATGCCGGGCCTATTGAAGCTTTCTTT
CASNAGPIEAFF
>NA|TRBV5-1|NA|TRBJ2-3
TGCGCCAGCAGCTTGGCCCAGGCCACAGATACGCAGTATTTT
CASSLAQATDTQYF
>many|TRBV5-6|TRBD1|TRBJ2-7
TGTGCCAGCAGCTTGTTGGGGACAGGGCCTTACGAGCAGTACTTC
CASSLLGTGPYEQYF
>many|TRBV5-4|NA|TRBJ1-6
TGTGCCAGCAGCTTGGATGCCCAGGAGTCACCCCTCCACTTT
CASSLDAQESPLHF
>few|TRBV18|NA|TRBJ1-6
TGTGCCAGCTCACCCGACCCCAATAATAATTCACCCCTCCACTTT
CASSPDPNNNSPLHF
>many|TRBV5-6|TRBD1|TRBJ2-1
TGTGCCAGCAGCACGGACGCAGGGGGTGAGCAGTTCTTC
CASSTDAGGEQFF
>NA|TRBV12-5|TRBD1|TRBJ2-1
TGTGCTAGTGGCTCCGGGACAGCACCCAATGAGCAGTTCTTC
CASGSGTAPNEQFF
>many|TRBV7-9|NA|TRBJ2-3
TGTGCCAGCAGCTTTCTCAGGGGCACAGATACGCAGTATTTT
CASSFLRGTDTQYF
>NA|TRBV7-2|TRBD1|TRBJ2-1
TGTGCCAGCAGCTTAGGACTAGGGACAGGCTACAATGAGCAGTTCTTC
CASSLGLGTGYNEQFF
>NA|TRBV9|TRBD2|TRBJ2-3
TGTGCCAGCAGCGCTAGCGGGCAAGTAGATACGCAGTATTTT
CASSASGQVDTQYF
>few|TRBV5-5|TRBD1|TRBJ2-7
TGTGCCAGCAGCTTTGGACAGGGTCTAGGGGAGCAGTACTTC
CASSFGQGLGEQYF